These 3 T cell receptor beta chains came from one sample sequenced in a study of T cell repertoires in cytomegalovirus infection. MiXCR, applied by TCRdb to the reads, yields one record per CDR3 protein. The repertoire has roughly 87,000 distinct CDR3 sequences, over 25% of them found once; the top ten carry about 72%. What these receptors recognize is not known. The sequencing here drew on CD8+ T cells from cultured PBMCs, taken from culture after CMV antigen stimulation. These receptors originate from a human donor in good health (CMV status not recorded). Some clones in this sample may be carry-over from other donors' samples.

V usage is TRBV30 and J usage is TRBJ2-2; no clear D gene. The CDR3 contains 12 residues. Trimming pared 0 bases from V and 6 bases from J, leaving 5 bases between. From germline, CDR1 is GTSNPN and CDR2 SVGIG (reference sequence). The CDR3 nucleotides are TGTGCCTGGAGTGTACTGCCCGGGGAGCTGTTTTTT. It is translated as CAWSVLPGELFF.

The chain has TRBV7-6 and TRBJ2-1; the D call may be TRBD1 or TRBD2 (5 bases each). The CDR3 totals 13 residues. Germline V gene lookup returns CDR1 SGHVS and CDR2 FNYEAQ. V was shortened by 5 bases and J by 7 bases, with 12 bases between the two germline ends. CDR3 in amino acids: CASSPGWGNEQFF. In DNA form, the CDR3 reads TGTGCCAGCAGCCCAGGATGGGGGAATGAGCAGTTCTTC.

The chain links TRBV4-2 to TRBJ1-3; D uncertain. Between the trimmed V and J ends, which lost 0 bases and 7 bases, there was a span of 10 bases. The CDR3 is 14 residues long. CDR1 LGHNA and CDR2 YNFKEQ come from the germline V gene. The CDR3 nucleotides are TGTGCCAGCAGCCAAGAACTTGGCCTGAACACCATATATTTT. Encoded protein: CASSQELGLNTIYF.